This TCR beta chain was sequenced for a study of cytomegalovirus exposure and HLA in healthy donors. About the study: A subsequent analysis reported that the 120 validation repertoires were produced on the same platform that had also been used for the 600 to 800 first-cohort repertoires.

Comment on this clone: What it binds is unknown.

Sequencing used immunoSEQ multiplex PCR; TCRdb keeps in-frame clones, though not all of them. This sample has about 120,000 clones, with about nine tenths found just once. Study-level results: Subsequent analysis revealed that first-cohort TCR clusters tended to co-occur in the roughly 120 validation repertoires. Cytomegalovirus status was reportedly diagnosed by the classifier with high specificity and sensitivity. Listed as cytomegalovirus-associated were 164 TCR beta chains.

This TCR was sampled from a man in his late teens or twenties in good health and CMV-seropositive. Sequenced: PBMCs.

The CDR3: CASSPPGSPLHF. The CDR3 region has the DNA TGTGCCAGCAGCCCCCCCGGTTCACCCCTCCACTTT. V and J are TRBV7-2 and TRBJ1-6; D is uncertain. This CDR3 is 12 amino acids long. Trimming pared 5 bases from V and 9 bases from J, leaving 8 bases between. Germline CDR1 and CDR2: SGHTA and FQGNSA.